This T cell receptor beta chain was documented in a study of glioma-infiltrating T cells after dendritic cell vaccination. About the research overall: Autologous tumor lysate was loaded overnight onto monocyte-derived dendritic cells grown seven days with IL-4 and GM-CSF.

Profiled with immunoSEQ multiplex PCR; TCRdb holds only in-frame clones, not every one. The sample carries some 24,000 clones, approximately 89% recorded once. The CDR3 runs 14 residues. Germline V CDR1 and CDR2: SGHAT, FQNNGV. The germline V and J ends were trimmed by 3 bases and 1 base, with 10 bases remaining between them. The time point here: after dendritic cell vaccination, including at tumor progression/relapse. This receptor was identified in a human donor with glioblastoma. The material sequenced was blood, taken after dendritic cell vaccination. V is TRBV11-2 and J is TRBJ2-7, with D perhaps TRBD2 (5 bases). This chain's CDR3 is CASSFLAGSYEQYF. Written as DNA, the CDR3 is TGTGCCAGCAGCTTTCTAGCTGGGTCCTACGAGCAGTACTTC.